The 21 T cell receptor beta chains reported below all come from one sample, sequenced in a study of technical replicates of blood from several donors. TCRdb keeps only in-frame clones here, not all; method: immunoSEQ multiplex PCR. Among 65,000 to 90,000 clones listed, under 95% were seen once. The sequencing input was T cells isolated from PBMCs. The receptors were gathered from a human donor in good health.

The V gene is TRBV19, the J gene TRBJ1-2; TRBD1 might be the D (6 bases). Germline V gene lookup returns CDR1 LNHDA and CDR2 SQIVND (reference sequence). V lost 4 bases and J 8 bases, leaving 14 bases between the germline ends. This CDR3 comprises 13 residues. The CDR3 sequence is CASSTQQGYGYTF. CDR3 bases: TGTGCCAGTAGTACTCAACAGGGTTACGGCTACACCTTC.

This rearrangement joins TRBV30 to TRBJ2-7; 8 bases align to TRBD2. Unmatched junction bases numbered 6, after V lost 8 bases and J lost 3 bases. CDR3 size: 12 residues. From germline, CDR1 is GTSNPN and CDR2 SVGIG (reference sequence). CDR3 residues: CAAGTRGYEQYF. Written as DNA, the CDR3 is TGTGCCGCTGGGACTAGGGGCTACGAGCAGTACTTC.

The DNA for the CDR3 is TGCGCCAGCAGCTCCCGAGGGACTACATCCCTCGCGAACACCGGGGAGCTGTTTTTT. Its translation is CASSSRGTTSLANTGELFF. V is TRBV5-1 and J is TRBJ2-2; 7 bases fit TRBD2. This CDR3 spans 19 amino acids. The V and J ends lost 3 bases and 0 bases, in that order; junction bases with no gene match: 14. CDR1 SGHRS and CDR2 YFSETQ come from the germline V gene.

CDR3 coding DNA: TGCAGCGTTTCCCGGGACTGGGATGAAAAACTGTTTTTT. It encodes CSVSRDWDEKLFF. The chain uses TRBV29-1 and TRBJ1-4, with D possibly matching TRBD1 (5 bases). Germline V gene sequence: CDR1 SQVTM, CDR2 ANQGSEA. The CDR3 spans 13 residues. V lost 5 bases to trimming and J lost 6 bases, with 13 bases between them. Looking up the rest from reference TRBV29-1 and TRBJ1-4 gives the full variable domain: SAVISQKPSRDICQRGTSLTIQCQVDSQVTMMFWYRQQPGQSLTLIATANQGSEATYESGFVIDKFPISRPNLTFSTLTVSNMSPEDSSIYLCSVSRDWDEKLFFGSGTQLSVL.

The sample holds one count of this clone. V and J are TRBV29-1 and TRBJ2-7; no clear D. The CDR3 has 12 residues. Germline V gene sequence: CDR1 SQVTM, CDR2 ANQGSEA. The V gene lost 4 bases and the J gene lost 3 bases, with 10 bases spanning the gap. The CDR3 region is CSVVGLHYEQYF. CDR3 DNA sequence: TGCAGCGTTGTCGGTCTCCACTACGAGCAGTACTTC.

The rearrangement uses TRBV7-3 and TRBJ1-2; TRBD1 agrees at 8 bases. This CDR3 is 15 amino acids long. The V gene's germline CDR1 is SGHTA and CDR2 FQGTGA. V shed 5 bases and J 3 bases; nucleotides not matched to a gene: 8. CDR3 sequence reads: CASSLRPGQDYGYTF. The CDR3 nucleotides are TGTGCCAGCAGCCTACGTCCGGGACAGGACTATGGCTACACCTTC.

The chain couples TRBV30 to TRBJ1-1, with D possibly matching TRBD1 (5 bases). This CDR3 is built from 12 residues. The V end was cut by 5 bases, the J end by 4 bases, with 11 bases between. CDR1 is GTSNPN, CDR2 SVGIG, per germline (reference sequence). The CDR3 region is CAWSRGSTEAFF. The CDR3 nucleotides are TGTGCCTGGTCTCGGGGGTCCACTGAAGCTTTCTTT.

The chain recombines TRBV14 with TRBJ2-7, with unresolved D. This CDR3 comprises 12 residues. Germline V lookup: CDR1 SGHDN, CDR2 FVKESK. Trimming pared 5 bases from V and 9 bases from J, leaving 14 bases between. The CDR3 here is CASSVLDSGQYF. The CDR3, as DNA: TGTGCCAGCAGCGTCCTTGACTCGGGGCAGTACTTC. The full variable domain, in which reference TRBV14 and TRBJ2-7 provide the parts outside the CDR3, is EAGVTQFPSHSVIEKGQTVTLRCDPISGHDNLYWYRRVMGKEIKFLLHFVKESKQDESGMPNNRFLAERTGGTYSTLKVQPAELEDSGVYFCASSVLDSGQYFGPGTRLTVT.

V is TRBV7-3 and J is TRBJ2-1, with TRBD2 identical over 13 bases. The CDR3 contains 15 residues. J was trimmed by 10 bases and V by 5 bases; bases with no gene match: 8. CDR1 and CDR2 from the germline V gene are SGHTA and FQGTGA. CDR3 coding DNA: TGTGCCAGCAGCCCAGGACTAGCGGGGGTTGGGGAGCAGTTCTTC. Amino acid sequence: CASSPGLAGVGEQFF.

This chain joins TRBV5-1 and TRBJ2-7, with 11 bases fitting TRBD1. The V gene's germline CDR1 is SGHRS and CDR2 YFSETQ. CDR3 length equals 14 residues. V dropped 4 bases and J dropped 5; count of bases not matched to a gene: 5. CDR3 sequence reads: CASSIGQGANEQYF. The CDR3 coding sequence is TGCGCCAGCAGCATTGGACAGGGGGCAAACGAGCAGTACTTC.

The chain employs TRBV19 and TRBJ2-2, with D hard to call. In germline, CDR1 is LNHDA, CDR2 SQIVND (reference sequence). The germline V and J ends were trimmed by 8 bases and 5 bases, with 21 bases remaining between them. The CDR3 runs to 16 residues. The CDR3 loop reads CASRQSHQASTGELFF. The CDR3, as DNA: TGTGCCAGTCGCCAAAGTCATCAAGCGTCGACCGGGGAGCTGTTTTTT.

The CDR3, as DNA: TGTGCCAGCAGTCTACGAAATCAGCCCCAGCATTTT. Encoded protein: CASSLRNQPQHF. V gene TRBV2 combines with J gene TRBJ1-5, with D unclear. Per germline, CDR1 SNHLY and CDR2 FYNNEI. V gave up 5 bases and J gave up 4 bases, with 6 bases separating them. The CDR3 length is 12 residues.

This clone is a singleton in its sample. The chain uses TRBV19 and TRBJ1-5; D possibly corresponds to TRBD1 (6 bases). V lost 6 bases and J 7 bases, leaving 25 bases between the germline ends. Looked up from germline, CDR1 is LNHDA and CDR2 is SQIVND (reference sequence). The CDR3 loop spans 17 amino acids. In DNA, the CDR3 is TGTGCCAGTAGACCCTCACGTTCGGGGGGCCTATGGCAGCCCCAGCATTTT. Protein sequence: CASRPSRSGGLWQPQHF.

The chain links TRBV6-1 to TRBJ2-1; D is perhaps TRBD2 (6 bases). Trimming pared 2 bases from V and 1 base from J, leaving 15 bases between. Germline V gene lookup returns CDR1 MNHNS and CDR2 SASEGT. The CDR3 has 17 residues. CDR3 sequence: CASSETPAGTSYNEQFF. In nucleotides, the CDR3 is TGTGCCAGCAGTGAAACGCCTGCGGGGACTTCCTACAATGAGCAGTTCTTC.

The chain recombines TRBV5-4 with TRBJ1-5, with TRBD1 as a possible D gene (6 bases). Germline V gene lookup returns CDR1 SGHNT and CDR2 YYREEE (reference sequence). The CDR3 sequence is 14 residues long. V lost 4 bases and J lost 3, with 11 bases in between. The chain's CDR3 is CASSLQGYNQPQHF. In DNA form, the CDR3 reads TGTGCCAGCAGCCTTCAGGGGTACAATCAGCCCCAGCATTTT. The full variable domain, its missing parts supplied by reference TRBV5-4 and TRBJ1-5, is ETGVTQSPTHLIKTRGQQVTLRCSSQSGHNTVSWYQQALGQGPQFIFQYYREEENGRGNFPPRFSGLQFPNYSSELNVNALELDDSALYLCASSLQGYNQPQHFGDGTRLSIL.

The sample holds a few counts of this clone. The chain uses TRBV5-1 and TRBJ1-1; no definite D call. V was trimmed by 0 bases and J by 3 bases, leaving 6 bases between them. The CDR3 extends over 13 amino acids. The germline CDR1 and CDR2 sequences are SGHRS and YFSETQ. The CDR3 DNA follows: TGCGCCAGCAGCTTGGACAGAGACACTGAAGCTTTCTTT. Protein: CASSLDRDTEAFF.

The CDR3 nucleotides read TGTGCCAGCAGCCCAACTAGCTTCAGCTCGGTGGCCGGGGAGCTGTTTTTT. As protein: CASSPTSFSSVAGELFF. This chain joins TRBV5-6 and TRBJ2-2; D perhaps matches TRBD2 (6 bases). The germline V gene has CDR1 SGHDT and CDR2 YYEEEE. V dropped 4 bases and J dropped 6 bases, with 22 bases sitting between them. The CDR3 is 17 residues long.

The V call is TRBV2, the J call TRBJ1-1; D not certain. V was trimmed by 7 bases and J by 0 bases, leaving 12 bases between them. Germline CDR1 SNHLY, CDR2 FYNNEI. The CDR3 totals 14 residues. The chain's CDR3 is CASNREYMNTEAFF. Written as DNA, the CDR3 is TGTGCCAGCAACAGAGAATACATGAACACTGAAGCTTTCTTT. Full variable domain (missing parts from reference TRBV2 and TRBJ1-1): EPEVTQTPSHQVTQMGQEVILRCVPISNHLYFYWYRQILGQKVEFLVSFYNNEISEKSEIFDDQFSVERPDGSNFTLKIRSTKLEDSAMYFCASNREYMNTEAFFGQGTRLTVV.

The V gene is TRBV5-1, the J gene TRBJ1-1; a weak D match, TRBD1 (5 bases). Germline V lookup: CDR1 SGHRS, CDR2 YFSETQ. Trimming removed 2 bases at V and 2 bases at J, with 10 bases between. The CDR3 sequence is 14 residues long. DNA for the CDR3: TGCGCCAGCAGCTTTCGCCAGGGAAACACTGAAGCTTTCTTT. Translating gives CASSFRQGNTEAFF.

The gene calls are TRBV7-3 and TRBJ1-4; 9 bases are shared with TRBD1. The CDR3 sequence is 20 residues long. Germline V CDR1 and CDR2: SGHTA, FQGTGA. J gave up 8 bases and V 1 base, and 20 bases lay outside the gene matches. The CDR3 reads CASSLIPGTGRFEGDEKLFF. As DNA, the CDR3 is TGTGCCAGCAGCTTAATACCCGGGACAGGGAGGTTCGAGGGTGACGAAAAACTGTTTTTT. The variable domain in full, completed from reference TRBV7-3 and TRBJ1-4, reads GAGVSQTPSNKVTEKGKYVELRCDPISGHTALYWYRQSLGQGPEFLIYFQGTGAADDSGLPNDRFFAVRPEGSVSTLKIQRTERGDSAVYLCASSLIPGTGRFEGDEKLFFGSGTQLSVL.

This chain joins TRBV5-4 and TRBJ2-7; a possible D gene is TRBD2 (6 bases). The CDR3 is 18 residues long. The germline V gene encodes CDR1 SGHNT and CDR2 YYREEE (reference sequence). V lost 4 bases to trimming and J lost 4 bases, with 27 bases between them. CDR3 in DNA: TGTGCCAGCAGCCTAAAAATGGGACTGGCTGACTCACCATACGAGCAGTACTTC. It encodes CASSLKMGLADSPYEQYF. Supplemented by reference TRBV5-4 and TRBJ2-7, the full variable domain reads ETGVTQSPTHLIKTRGQQVTLRCSSQSGHNTVSWYQQALGQGPQFIFQYYREEENGRGNFPPRFSGLQFPNYSSELNVNALELDDSALYLCASSLKMGLADSPYEQYFGPGTRLTVT.